The text below deals with one T cell receptor (beta chain). Per the authors' pipeline: Amplifying reference gene primers gave estimates of nucleated cell counts. Libraries were prepared by immunoSEQ multiplex PCR; TCRdb keeps only in-frame clonotypes and omits some of them. From that table come the V and J calls and clone size; the DNA was used to work out D and trimming. In the table there are about 140,000 clones, roughly 84% of which are singletons. J lost 1 base, V lost 6 bases, and 2 bases had no gene match. CDR3 size: 13 residues. Germline V gene lookup returns CDR1 SGHVS and CDR2 FQNEAQ. The record originates from a study of blood T cell repertoires in COVID-19. As for the study in general: Sites in the United States, Italy and Spain provided acute and convalescent COVID-19 samples. From T cells, B-cell-depleted T cells, or PBMCs came the material, which was cDNA or gDNA.

This chain connects TRBV7-8 to TRBJ2-5; 7 positions match TRBD1. This TCR was recovered from a man aged 60-69 years with active or convalescent COVID-19. The sequencing input was peripheral blood. The CDR3 protein is CASSPGGQETQYF. CDR3 DNA: TGTGCCAGCAGTCCAGGGGGCCAAGAGACCCAGTACTTC.